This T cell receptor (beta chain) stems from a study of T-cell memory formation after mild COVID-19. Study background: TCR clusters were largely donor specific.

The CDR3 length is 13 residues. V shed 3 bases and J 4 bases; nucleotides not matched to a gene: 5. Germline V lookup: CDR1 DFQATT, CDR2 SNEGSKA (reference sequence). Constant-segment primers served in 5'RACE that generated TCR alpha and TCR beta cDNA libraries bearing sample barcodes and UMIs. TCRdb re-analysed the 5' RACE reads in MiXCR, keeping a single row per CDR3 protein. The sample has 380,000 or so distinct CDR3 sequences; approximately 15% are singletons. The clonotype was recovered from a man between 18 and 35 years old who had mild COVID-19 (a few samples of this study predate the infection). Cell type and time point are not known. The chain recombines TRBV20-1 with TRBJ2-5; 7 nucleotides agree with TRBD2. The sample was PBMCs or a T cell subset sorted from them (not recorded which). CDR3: CSASGGSSETQYF. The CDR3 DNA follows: TGCAGTGCTAGCGGGGGGTCTTCAGAGACCCAGTACTTC.